The next 7 T cell receptor beta chains were all read from a single sample in a study of blood T cell repertoires in COVID-19 (dated by TCRdb to the early 2020s). The library relied on the immunoSEQ multiplex PCR assay. Entries here come from immuneACCESS through TCRdb and include only in-frame sequences with V and J called. Some clones fail to appear in such tables; in the studies checked, an unresolved V gene covers under half of the shortfall, and the cause of the remainder is unknown. The sample table holds roughly 300,000 clones, of which about 87% were seen once. The ten top clones hold approximately 7.8% of the sample. Sequenced material: peripheral blood. These receptors all stem from a woman between 45 and 65 years old who had recovered from COVID-19.

The J gene is TRBJ2-7, the V gene TRBV6-2 or TRBV6-3, with D unclear. In germline, CDR1 is MNHEY, CDR2 SVGEGT. V lost 2 bases to trimming and J lost 5 bases, with 4 bases between them. The CDR3 loop spans 11 amino acids. CDR3 nucleotides: TGTGCCAGCAGTTACGAGGACGAGCAGTACTTC. This sequence encodes CASSYEDEQYF.

This clone appeared once. The chain links TRBV24-1 to TRBJ2-2; 9 bases are a match to TRBD1. Germline CDR1 reads KGHDR; CDR2 reads SFDVKD. Trimming removed 4 bases from V and 4 bases from J; junction bases left unmatched: 9. This CDR3 is 17 amino acids long. CDR3: CATSDPSGQGFTGELFF. The CDR3 DNA reads TGTGCCACCAGTGACCCGTCGGGACAGGGCTTCACCGGGGAGCTGTTTTTT.

This rearrangement joins TRBV15 to TRBJ2-3; D call uncertain. The CDR3 length is 16 residues. The germline V and J ends were trimmed by 1 base and 2 bases, with 13 bases remaining between them. CDR1 and CDR2 (germline): LNHNV, YYDKDF (reference sequence). The CDR3 DNA is TGTGCCACCAGCAGAGTCAACGCAGGCCCCACAGATACGCAGTATTTT. It is translated as CATSRVNAGPTDTQYF.

This chain's CDR3 is CATSRGTSSTEQFF. In DNA, the CDR3 is TGTGCCACCAGCAGAGGGACTAGCTCTACGGAGCAGTTCTTC. The genes are TRBV15 and TRBJ2-1; 8 bases match TRBD2. Germline V gene lookup returns CDR1 LNHNV and CDR2 YYDKDF (reference sequence). The CDR3 totals 14 residues. V lost 1 base to trimming and J lost 10 bases; unmatched junction nucleotides: 6.

The chain has TRBV4-3 and TRBJ1-4; 11 bases are shared with TRBD1. The CDR3 extends over 20 amino acids. Trimming took 0 bases from V and 8 from J; bases not matched to a gene: 17. The germline V gene encodes CDR1 LGHNA and CDR2 YSLEER. CDR3 sequence: CASSQDRSGTGGDAFEKLFF. For the CDR3, the DNA is TGCGCCAGCAGCCAAGATCGATCGGGGACAGGGGGTGATGCTTTCGAAAAACTGTTTTTT.

This sequence joins TRBV12-3 or TRBV12-4 and TRBJ1-4, with D maybe TRBD1 (5 bases). CDR3 length: 13 amino acids. Trimming took off 5 bases at V and 8 bases at J, with 12 bases between the two ends. CDR3 bases: TGTGCCAGCAGTCCAGGGCCGGCGGAAAAACTGTTTTTT. Translation gives CASSPGPAEKLFF.

The V and J genes are TRBV5-4 and TRBJ1-2, with 10 positions matching TRBD1. CDR1 and CDR2 from the germline V gene are SGHNT and YYREEE (reference sequence). The V segment lost 2 bases and the J segment 1 base; nucleotides outside the gene matches: 8. The CDR3 runs 17 residues. CDR3 region: CASSFRDRGQINYGYTF. The CDR3, as DNA: TGTGCCAGCAGCTTCCGGGACAGGGGACAAATTAACTATGGCTACACCTTC.